This TCR beta chain was identified in a study of response to subunit inactivated influenza vaccine (dated by TCRdb to 2017 to 2018). In terms of the full investigation: To follow how T cells responded to a trivalent subunit inactivated influenza vaccine, the researchers relied on deep quantitative profiling of the T cell receptor repertoire. What the study reported, not specific to this receptor: The authors proposed that each seasonal influenza vaccination may bring in only a limited number of new T cells.

The protocol used for the library was RT-PCR. The run used an Illumina HiSeq 2500. In-frame beta chains were kept once TCRdb had trimmed the public reads at Q25 with fastp and called clones with MiXCR. Every distinct CDR3 protein forms one entry, paired with its most common genes and DNA. The sample table records about 780,000 distinct CDR3 sequences; around a sixth of these occur just once. The ten largest clones represent 11% of the sample. The CDR3 measures 16 amino acids from cysteine to phenylalanine. The retained sequence is limited to the CDR3, 48 bases, with the frame set at the first base. From the germline V gene, CDR1 is MGHDK and CDR2 is SYGVNS. Trimming accounts for 1 base at V and 5 bases at J, while the number of junction bases matched to no gene is 5. This clonotype occurred a few times. Its antigen is not yet known. Per-nucleotide qualities are absent, and no much larger clonotype sits a single base away.

The sequence was obtained from a man over 45 who received an inactivated influenza vaccine. Donor details come from another sample of the same person, matched by shared clones. The rearranged chain carries TRBV25-1 and TRBJ2-5; 12 junctional bases match TRBD1. This material consisted of PBMCs from blood, taken roughly 5 days after vaccination. The CDR3 reads as follows: CASSELGTGGLETQYF. The DNA sequence follows: TGTGCCAGCAGTGAATTGGGGACAGGGGGCTTGGAGACCCAGTACTTC.